This T cell receptor (beta chain) was sequenced in a study of blood T cell repertoires in COVID-19. Germline V lookup: CDR1 SGHVS, CDR2 FNYEAQ. The CDR3 is made up of 17 amino acids. Germline trimming cut 5 bases from V and 7 bases from J; bases unmatched to any gene: 15. Only in-frame clones appear in the TCRdb table, and some are missing; sequencing was by immunoSEQ multiplex PCR. The sample has a few hundred thousand clones; more than 65% are singletons. The sequence came from a woman aged 40-49 years who had recovered from COVID-19. J is TRBJ1-5 and V is TRBV7-6, with 9 bases aligning to TRBD1. The material sequenced was peripheral blood. The CDR3 nucleotides read TGTGCCAGCAGCCCCGGGACAGGGCGGATCCCTGGGCAGCCCCAGCATTTT. This encodes CASSPGTGRIPGQPQHF. Full variable domain (missing parts from reference TRBV7-6 and TRBJ1-5): GAGVSQSPRYKVTKRGQDVALRCDPISGHVSLYWYRQALGQGPEFLTYFNYEAQQDKSGLPNDRFSAERPEGSISTLTIQRTEQRDSAMYRCASSPGTGRIPGQPQHFGDGTRLSIL.